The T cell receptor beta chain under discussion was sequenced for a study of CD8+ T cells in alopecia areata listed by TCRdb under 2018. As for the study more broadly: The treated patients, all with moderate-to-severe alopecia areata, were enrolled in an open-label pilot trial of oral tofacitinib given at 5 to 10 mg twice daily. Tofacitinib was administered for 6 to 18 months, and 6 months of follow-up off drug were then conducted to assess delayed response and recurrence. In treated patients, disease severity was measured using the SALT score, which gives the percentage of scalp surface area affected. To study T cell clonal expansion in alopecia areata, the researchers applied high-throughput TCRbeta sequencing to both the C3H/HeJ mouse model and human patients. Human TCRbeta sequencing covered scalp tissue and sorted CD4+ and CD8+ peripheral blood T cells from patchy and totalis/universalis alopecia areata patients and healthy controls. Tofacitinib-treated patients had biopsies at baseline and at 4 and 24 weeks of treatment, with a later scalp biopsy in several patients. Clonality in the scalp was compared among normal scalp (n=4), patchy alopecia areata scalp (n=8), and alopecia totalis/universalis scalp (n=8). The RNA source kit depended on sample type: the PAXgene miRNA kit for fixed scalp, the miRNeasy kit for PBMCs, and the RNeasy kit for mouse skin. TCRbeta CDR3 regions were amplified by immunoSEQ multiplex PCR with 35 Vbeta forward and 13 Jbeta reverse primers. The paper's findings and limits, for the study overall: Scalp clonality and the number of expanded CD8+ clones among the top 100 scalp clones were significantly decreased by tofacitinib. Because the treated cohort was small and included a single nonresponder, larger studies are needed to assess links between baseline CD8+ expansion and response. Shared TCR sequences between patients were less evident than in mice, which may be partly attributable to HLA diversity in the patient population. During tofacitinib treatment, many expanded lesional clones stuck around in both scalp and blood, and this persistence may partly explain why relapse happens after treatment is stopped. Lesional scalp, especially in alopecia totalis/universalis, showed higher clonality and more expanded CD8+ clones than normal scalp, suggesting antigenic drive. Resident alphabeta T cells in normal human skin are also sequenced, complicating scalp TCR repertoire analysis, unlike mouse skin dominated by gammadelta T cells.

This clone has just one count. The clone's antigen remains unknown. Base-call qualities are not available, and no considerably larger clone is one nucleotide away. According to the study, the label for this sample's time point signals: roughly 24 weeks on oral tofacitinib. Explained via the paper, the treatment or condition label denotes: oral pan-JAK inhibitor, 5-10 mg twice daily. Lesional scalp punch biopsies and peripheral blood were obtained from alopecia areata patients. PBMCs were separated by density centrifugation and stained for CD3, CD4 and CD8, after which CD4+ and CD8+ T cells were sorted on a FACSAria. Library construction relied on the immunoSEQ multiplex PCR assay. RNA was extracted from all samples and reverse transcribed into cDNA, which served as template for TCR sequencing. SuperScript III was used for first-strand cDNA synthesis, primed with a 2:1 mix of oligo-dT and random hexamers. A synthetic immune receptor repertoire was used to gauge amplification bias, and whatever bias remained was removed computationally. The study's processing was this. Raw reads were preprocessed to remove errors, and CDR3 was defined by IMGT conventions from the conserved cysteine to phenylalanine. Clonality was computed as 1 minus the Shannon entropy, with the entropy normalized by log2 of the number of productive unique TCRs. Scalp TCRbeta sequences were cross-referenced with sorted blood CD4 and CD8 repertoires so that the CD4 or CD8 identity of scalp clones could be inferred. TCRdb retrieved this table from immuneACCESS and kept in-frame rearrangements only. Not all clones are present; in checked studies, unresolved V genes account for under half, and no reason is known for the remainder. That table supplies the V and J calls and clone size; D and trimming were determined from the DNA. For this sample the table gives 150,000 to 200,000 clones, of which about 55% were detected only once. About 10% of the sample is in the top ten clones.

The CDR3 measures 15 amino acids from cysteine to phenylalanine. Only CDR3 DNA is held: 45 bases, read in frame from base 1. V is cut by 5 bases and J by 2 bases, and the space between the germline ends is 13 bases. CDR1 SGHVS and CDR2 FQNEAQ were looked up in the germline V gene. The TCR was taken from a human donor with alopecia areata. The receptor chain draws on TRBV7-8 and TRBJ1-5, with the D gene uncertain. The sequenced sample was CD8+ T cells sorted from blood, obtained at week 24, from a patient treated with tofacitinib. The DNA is TGTGCCAGCAGCCCGACCCCCGAAGGCAATCAGCCCCAGCATTTT. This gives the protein CASSPTPEGNQPQHF. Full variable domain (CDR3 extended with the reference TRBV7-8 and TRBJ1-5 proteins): GAGVSQSPRYKVAKRGQDVALRCDPISGHVSLFWYQQALGQGPEFLTYFQNEAQLDKSGLPSDRFFAERPEGSVSTLKIQRTQQEDSAVYLCASSPTPEGNQPQHFGDGTRLSIL.